One T cell receptor (beta chain) is described in this entry. Authors' analysis steps: Quantification of nucleated cells was approximated via reference gene primer amplification. Sequencing was performed with immunoSEQ multiplex PCR; in TCRdb, only in-frame clones are kept and a portion is missing. That table supplies the V and J calls and clone size; D and trimming were determined from the DNA. The sample contains approximately 200,000 clones, roughly 77% of which appear only once. This specimen comes from a study of blood T cell repertoires in COVID-19. The CDR3 loop spans 15 amino acids. Losses at the gene ends were 6 bases for V and 2 bases for J; bases not matched to a gene: 11. Germline V gene lookup returns CDR1 SGHKS and CDR2 YYEKEE (reference sequence).

This clonotype was obtained from a woman between 35 and 50 years old with COVID-19, enrolled during active disease. The chain combines TRBV5-5 with TRBJ2-7; TRBD1 aligns across 7 bases. Sequencing was carried out using peripheral blood. The CDR3 coding sequence is TGTGCCAGCACCGGTGGGGGACAGTCAACCTACGAGCAGTACTTC. This translates into CASTGGGQSTYEQYF.